This T cell receptor (beta chain) was sequenced in a study of T cells in lung cancer brain metastases. Study information: Seventeen of 20 patients had smoked, with a median of 40 pack-years. About 90% of the roughly 20 patients had no interval therapy between resections.

Comments on this clone: Its antigen is unidentified.

Using immunoSEQ multiplex PCR, the repertoire was profiled, and TCRdb retains in-frame clones only, with some absent. The sample lists about a thousand clones, roughly 80% occurring once. Study-wide results and limits: Unique productive clones were significantly fewer in brain metastases: median 1540 versus 4551.

Germline V gene lookup returns CDR1 DFQATT and CDR2 SNEGSKA (reference sequence). Trimming removed 6 bases at V and 4 bases at J, with 10 bases between. This CDR3 spans 11 amino acids. Tumor areas were macrodissected from a few deparaffinized, unstained approximately 10 um sections guided by marked H&E slides. What was sequenced was tumor tissue from a brain metastasis. The receptor was derived from a woman aged 70-85 years with non-small cell lung cancer that had spread to the brain. The chain couples TRBV20-1 to TRBJ2-7; weak D call: TRBD1 (6 bases). The CDR3 protein is CSAATGYEQYF. CDR3 nucleotides: TGCAGTGCCGCGACAGGTTACGAGCAGTACTTC.